Described below is a single TCR beta chain sequence and its context. The count of this clonotype is one. No cognate antigen has been identified for it. One base away there is no much larger clone; base qualities are not given. One read gives only weak evidence. The data are from a study of early T cells in non-severe SARS-CoV-2 infection (dated by TCRdb to 2020 to 2023). Looking at the study overall: Because TCR sequencing was done on bulk RNA from unsorted whole blood, the alpha and beta chains could not be paired. What the work shows at the level of the full study, not this receptor alone: VDJdb matching was skewed toward anti-spike CD8 responses, so virus-specific expansions were likely underestimated and private and CD4 specificities were missed.

Libraries were constructed by 5' RACE. TCRdb records NextSeq 500 as the sequencer. To correct for sequencing error and PCR bias, the TCR library protocol tagged individual cDNA molecules with unique molecular identifiers. Both TCR alpha and beta chains were sequenced, and tight co-correlation was observed between alpha and beta sequence abundances in each sample. The authors' analysis ran thus. Decombinator V4 was used to annotate the V gene, J gene and CDR3 of the TCR sequences. TCRs were defined as expanded if a significant change between any two time points was detected under a Poisson model with p below 0.0001. Abundances of TCRs were expressed as counts per million after normalisation to the total number of TCRs sequenced in each sample. MAIT TCRs were defined by TRAV1-2 paired with TRAJ12, TRAJ20 or TRAJ33, and iNKT TCRs by TRAV10 paired with TRAJ18. VDJdb, accessed on 1 November 2021, was searched for TCRs annotated for CMV, EBV and SARS-CoV-2, and TCRs annotated for more than one antigen were excluded. In-frame beta chains were kept once TCRdb had trimmed the public reads at Q25 with fastp and called clones with MiXCR. Each CDR3 protein appears once, grouped with its most common genes and DNA. The V and J calls here are based on TCRdb, not the publication. For this sample the table gives 100,000 to 150,000 distinct CDR3 sequences, of which 15% were detected only once. The top ten clonotypes cover about a fifth of the sample.

The V end loses 6 bases and the J end loses 0 bases, and a stretch of 4 bases separates them. CDR1 and CDR2 are read off the germline V gene as SQVTM and ANQGSEA. The CDR3 numbers 11 residues from cysteine through phenylalanine. The read is trimmed to its CDR3 DNA, 33 bases read in frame from base 1. The study was a case-control design nested within a healthcare worker cohort in London, UK, with weekly nasopharyngeal swab PCR tests and blood sampling. Between 23 and 31 March 2020, the week of the UK lockdown, healthcare workers were enrolled and then followed up weekly for as long as 16 weeks. This clonotype was sampled from an adult who was a healthcare worker with PCR-confirmed SARS-CoV-2 infection or an uninfected control (not recorded which). This chain is built from TRBV29-1 and TRBJ2-3, with the D gene too uncertain to name. The sequencing input was whole blood. The CDR3 region reads CSVQSTDTQYF. The DNA reads TGCAGCGTACAAAGCACAGATACGCAGTATTTT.